Listed below are T cell receptor beta chains from one sample, sequenced in a study of Ad26.COV2.S vaccination and SARS-CoV-2 variants. Generated by immunoSEQ multiplex PCR, the TCRdb table keeps only in-frame clones and is missing some. The profile shows roughly 400,000 clones, less than 95% of them singletons. The source was peripheral blood, collected in a trial of Ad26.COV2.S vaccine versus placebo. The receptors shown here come from a person between 18 and 65 years old who received the Ad26.COV2.S COVID-19 vaccine or a placebo. CDR3s include the opening cysteine and the closing phenylalanine or tryptophan. Fields, in order: J gene, clone size, D gene, V gene, CDR3 protein, CDR3 DNA. A D gene is named only where the DNA matches it firmly. Not all rows give a size; the values are once, few, many and, for expanded clones, a class.

TRBJ1-1,-,-,TRBV4-2,CASSPRGVNTEAFF,TGTGCCAGCAGCCCGAGGGGCGTGAACACTGAAGCTTTCTTT
TRBJ2-1,-,TRBD2,TRBV5-1,CASSSGLAGGLSYNEQFF,TGCGCCAGCAGCTCGGGACTAGCGGGAGGGCTTTCCTACAATGAGCAGTTCTTC
TRBJ2-1,-,TRBD2,TRBV7-3,CASSWIAGGYNEQFF,TGTGCCAGCAGCTGGATAGCGGGAGGGTACAATGAGCAGTTCTTC
TRBJ2-3,-,-,TRBV27,CASKTGQRTSTDTQYF,TGTGCCAGCAAGACCGGACAGCGGACTAGCACAGATACGCAGTATTTT
TRBJ2-7,-,TRBD1,TRBV27,CASSLEGTGVSYEQYF,TGTGCCAGCAGTTTAGAAGGGACAGGGGTCTCCTACGAGCAGTACTTC
TRBJ2-7,-,-,TRBV27,CASSLRREIDNEQYF,TGTGCCAGCAGTTTGCGCCGGGAGATCGATAACGAGCAGTACTTC
TRBJ2-5,once,-,TRBV6-2/TRBV6-3,CASSYSSVLWSETQYF,TGTGCCAGCAGTTACTCGAGTGTACTTTGGTCAGAGACCCAGTACTTC
TRBJ2-5,few,-,TRBV18,CASSPGETQYF,TGTGCCAGCTCACCAGGAGAGACCCAGTACTTC
TRBJ1-5,-,-,TRBV30,CAWSEGGVNQPQHF,TGTGCCTGGAGTGAGGGGGGGGTTAATCAGCCCCAGCATTTT
TRBJ2-7,-,TRBD2,TRBV6-4,CASTDVASGSTHEQYF,TGTGCCAGCACCGACGTGGCTAGCGGGAGTACCCACGAGCAGTACTTC
TRBJ2-3,-,TRBD1,TRBV15,CATSRDSIPQGEHTDTQYF,TGTGCCACCAGCAGAGATTCTATCCCCCAGGGGGAACACACAGATACGCAGTATTTT
TRBJ1-5,-,-,TRBV4-1,CASSQDPGNWHQPQHF,TGCGCCAGCAGCCAAGATCCGGGGAATTGGCATCAGCCCCAGCATTTT
TRBJ2-7,-,TRBD2,TRBV30,CACQPSGEQYF,TGTGCCTGCCAACCTAGCGGCGAGCAGTACTTC
TRBJ2-2,-,-,TRBV27,CASRENTGELFF,TGTGCCAGCAGGGAAAACACCGGGGAGCTGTTTTTT
TRBJ2-5,-,-,TRBV28,CATERAGPDSPQYRTQYF,TGTGCCACCGAACGAGCGGGCCCCGACAGCCCCCAATATCGGACCCAGTACTTC
TRBJ2-2,-,-,TRBV6-5,CASRGGTENTGELFF,TGTGCCAGCAGGGGGGGGACAGAAAACACCGGGGAGCTGTTTTTT
TRBJ2-1,-,TRBD2,TRBV5-6,CASNKYGTSGYNEQFF,TGTGCCAGCAACAAATACGGGACTAGCGGTTACAATGAGCAGTTCTTC
TRBJ2-3,-,-,TRBV2,CASRLGESTDTQYF,TGTGCCAGCAGGCTGGGGGAGAGCACAGATACGCAGTATTTT
TRBJ1-1,-,-,TRBV19,CASRAGDWSEAFF,TGTGCCAGTAGGGCAGGGGATTGGTCAGAAGCTTTCTTT
TRBJ1-5,-,-,TRBV10-3,CAISDKMDQRGQPQHF,TGTGCCATCAGTGATAAAATGGACCAGAGAGGTCAGCCCCAGCATTTT
TRBJ2-5,-,TRBD1,TRBV19,CASSLRDRANQETQYF,TGTGCCAGTAGTCTAAGGGACAGGGCTAACCAAGAGACCCAGTACTTC
TRBJ2-7,-,TRBD2,TRBV4-2,CASSPETSRAAYEQYF,TGTGCCAGCAGTCCCGAGACTAGCCGAGCAGCCTACGAGCAGTACTTC
TRBJ2-1,-,TRBD2,TRBV4-1,CASSRGLAGSPYNEQFF,TGCGCCAGCAGCCGCGGACTAGCGGGGTCTCCCTACAATGAGCAGTTCTTC
TRBJ1-2,-,-,TRBV2,CASSIGPMGGYTF,TGTGCCAGCAGTATAGGCCCTATGGGGGGCTACACCTTC
TRBJ1-1,-,TRBD1,TRBV19,CASSSMGQGMLNTEAFF,TGTGCCAGTAGTTCGATGGGACAGGGGATGTTGAACACTGAAGCTTTCTTT
TRBJ2-1,-,TRBD2,TRBV6-2/TRBV6-3,CASSRLAGGNEQFF,TGTGCCAGCAGTCGACTAGCGGGAGGCAATGAGCAGTTCTTC
TRBJ2-3,-,TRBD1,TRBV3-1/TRBV3-2,CASSPRKGASTDTQYF,TGTGCCAGCAGCCCCCGAAAGGGGGCGAGCACAGATACGCAGTATTTT
TRBJ1-2,few,-,TRBV19,CASSPGRQGINYGYTF,TGTGCCAGTAGTCCGGGACGTCAGGGGATTAACTATGGCTACACCTTC
TRBJ2-1,-,TRBD2,TRBV7-3,CASSLTGSGSVLAGEQFF,TGTGCCAGCAGCTTAACGGGCAGCGGGAGTGTCTTGGCAGGTGAGCAGTTCTTC
TRBJ2-5,-,-,TRBV18,CASSPEETQYF,TGTGCCAGCTCACCCGAAGAGACCCAGTACTTC
TRBJ2-1,-,-,TRBV2,CASSEVGGGIAEQFF,TGTGCCAGCAGTGAGGTAGGAGGGGGGATCGCTGAGCAGTTCTTC
TRBJ2-7,-,TRBD1,TRBV7-8,CASSLGQTNYEQYF,TGTGCCAGCAGCCTGGGACAGACCAACTACGAGCAGTACTTC
TRBJ1-5,-,TRBD1,TRBV25-1,CASSGGQNNQPQHF,TGTGCCAGCAGTGGGGGACAGAACAATCAGCCCCAGCATTTT
TRBJ2-7,-,TRBD1,TRBV27,CASSLLGTAYEQYF,TGTGCCAGCAGTTTATTGGGGACAGCCTACGAGCAGTACTTC
TRBJ2-1,-,TRBD2,TRBV18,CASSPILASPYNEQFF,TGTGCCAGCTCACCAATACTAGCGAGCCCCTACAATGAGCAGTTCTTC
TRBJ2-1,-,TRBD2,TRBV28,CASSLGGARSSYNEQFF,TGTGCCAGCAGTCTCGGGGGGGCCCGGAGCTCCTACAATGAGCAGTTCTTC
TRBJ2-5,-,-,TRBV11-1,CASSLGAAPQETQYF,TGTGCCAGCAGCTTAGGGGCAGCCCCCCAAGAGACCCAGTACTTC
TRBJ2-1,-,TRBD2,TRBV2,CASSKTSGLNEQFF,TGTGCCAGCAGTAAGACTAGCGGGCTCAATGAGCAGTTCTTC
TRBJ2-2,-,-,TRBV5-1,CASSLATGELFF,TGCGCCAGCAGCTTGGCCACCGGGGAGCTGTTTTTT
TRBJ2-3,-,TRBD2,TRBV18,CASSQAGASTDTQYF,TGTGCCAGCTCACAAGCGGGAGCATCCACAGATACGCAGTATTTT
TRBJ2-5,once,-,TRBV11-2,CASSFTEETQYF,TGTGCCAGCAGCTTTACTGAAGAGACCCAGTACTTC
TRBJ2-5,-,-,TRBV6-4,CASSESRSSGTQETQYF,TGTGCCAGCAGTGAAAGTCGAAGTAGCGGAACCCAAGAGACCCAGTACTTC
TRBJ1-4,-,-,TRBV5-6,CASSLWHHRELFF,TGTGCCAGCAGCTTGTGGCACCATAGGGAACTGTTTTTT
TRBJ2-1,-,TRBD2,TRBV6-1,CASSEASSGRAGEQFF,TGTGCCAGCAGTGAAGCGTCTAGCGGGAGGGCCGGTGAGCAGTTCTTC
TRBJ1-2,-,-,TRBV5-1,CASSLGGPEGYTF,TGCGCCAGCAGCTTGGGGGGGCCTGAGGGCTACACCTTC
TRBJ2-3,once,-,TRBV30,CAWRKFGTDTQYF,TGTGCCTGGAGAAAGTTTGGAACAGATACGCAGTATTTT
TRBJ2-7,-,-,TRBV5-1,CASSLGGNSYEQYF,TGCGCCAGCAGCTTGGGTGGAAACTCCTACGAGCAGTACTTC
TRBJ1-3,-,-,TRBV19,CASSRQPRVFSGNTIYF,TGTGCCAGTAGTAGGCAACCCAGGGTATTCTCTGGAAACACCATATATTTT
TRBJ2-1,-,TRBD2,TRBV27,CASSWASGTEQFF,TGTGCCAGCAGTTGGGCTAGCGGCACCGAGCAGTTCTTC
TRBJ2-1,-,TRBD2,TRBV2,CASSVLAGGPVDEQFF,TGTGCCAGCAGTGTTTTAGCGGGAGGGCCGGTCGATGAGCAGTTCTTC
TRBJ2-5,-,-,TRBV29-1,CSVGGPETQYF,TGCAGCGTTGGGGGTCCAGAGACCCAGTACTTC
TRBJ2-6,-,-,TRBV7-9,CASSPPGANVLTF,TGTGCCAGCAGCCCCCCTGGGGCCAACGTCCTGACTTTC
TRBJ1-2,-,TRBD1,TRBV7-9,CASSSSGTDYGYTF,TGTGCCAGCAGCTCCTCCGGGACAGACTATGGCTACACCTTC